These 27 T cell receptor beta chains originate from one sample sequenced in a study of blood T cell repertoires in COVID-19. The repertoire was sequenced with immunoSEQ multiplex PCR; TCRdb's copy has only in-frame clones and lacks some. The sample holds about 160,000 clones; 70% to 85% are singletons and the top ten take under 9%. The sequenced sample was peripheral blood. These receptors were obtained from a woman between 35 and 50 years old with COVID-19, enrolled during active disease.

The chain employs TRBV3-1 (or the pseudogene TRBV3-2) and TRBJ1-6; 7 positions agree with TRBD1. The CDR3 extends over 14 amino acids. Germline V gene sequence: CDR1 LGHDT, CDR2 YNNKEL (reference sequence). J gave up 9 bases and V 8 bases, and 10 bases lay outside the gene matches. CDR3 in DNA: TGTGCCAGCTCGATTCAGGGGGATGTTTCACCCCTCCACTTT. Encoded protein: CASSIQGDVSPLHF.

This rearrangement joins TRBV19 to TRBJ1-4; 8 bases are shared with TRBD1. Germline loops: CDR1 LNHDA, CDR2 SQIVND (reference sequence). This CDR3 has 15 amino acids. Trimming took 5 bases from V and 5 from J; bases not matched to a gene: 7. CDR3 DNA: TGTGCCAGTAGTGGAGGACAGGGCGGGAATGAAAAACTGTTTTTT. Protein product: CASSGGQGGNEKLFF.

CDR3 DNA sequence: TGTGCTAGTGGTTTGGGTCACTCGGAGGGCTATGGCTACACCTTC. Residues: CASGLGHSEGYGYTF. The J gene is TRBJ1-2, the V gene TRBV12-5; D gene uncertain. Trimming stripped 1 base from V and 4 bases from J, with 13 bases between. Germline values: CDR1 LGHNT, CDR2 FRNRAP. This CDR3 has 15 residues.

V is TRBV10-3 and J is TRBJ2-1; a weak D match, TRBD1 (6 bases). Germline loops: CDR1 ENHRY, CDR2 SYGVKD. Deletions cut 6 bases from V and 6 bases from J, with 15 bases between. This CDR3 has 14 amino acids. The CDR3 loop reads CAIRDPGDGNEQFF. The CDR3 DNA sequence: TGTGCCATCAGAGACCCAGGGGACGGCAATGAGCAGTTCTTC.

A word on this clone: The identical CDR3 is also encoded by other nucleotide sequences in the sample. The V gene is TRBV7-9, the J gene TRBJ2-5; D uncertain. The CDR3 has 11 amino acids. Per germline, CDR1 SEHNR and CDR2 FQNEAQ (reference sequence). With 4 bases removed from V and 5 bases from J, the gap between germline ends came to 5 bases. CDR3 residues: CASSSRETQYF. The DNA of the CDR3 is TGTGCCAGCAGCTCCCGGGAGACCCAGTACTTC. Looking up the rest from reference TRBV7-9 and TRBJ2-5 gives the full variable domain: DTGVSQNPRHKITKRGQNVTFRCDPISEHNRLYWYRQTLGQGPEFLTYFQNEAQLEKSRLLSDRFSAERPKGSFSTLEIQRTEQGDSAMYLCASSSRETQYFGPGTRLLVL.

This sequence joins TRBV11-3 and TRBJ2-5, with a possible D match to TRBD1 (5 bases). V was cut by 3 bases and J by 5 bases, with 10 bases left in between. The CDR3 is 13 residues long. From germline, CDR1 is SGHNT and CDR2 YENEEA. CDR3 DNA: TGTGCCAGCAGCTTCGCTAGGGGTGAGACCCAGTACTTC. This translates into CASSFARGETQYF.

This chain connects TRBV7-6 to TRBJ2-7; weak D call: TRBD1 (6 bases). The CDR3 runs to 16 residues. Trimming took off 2 bases at V and 7 bases at J, with 21 bases between the two ends. Germline CDR1 and CDR2: SGHVS and FNYEAQ. The CDR3 DNA reads TGTGCCAGCAGCTTACAGTCGCGGACAGAGCTTCGTGAGCAGTACTTC. Translation gives CASSLQSRTELREQYF.

V gene TRBV18 combines with J gene TRBJ2-5; D remains unclear. The CDR3 is 14 residues long. Looked up from germline, CDR1 is KGHSH and CDR2 is LQKENI. With 6 bases removed from V and 0 bases from J, the gap between germline ends came to 11 bases. The CDR3 reads CASSRVMYQETQYF. The CDR3 DNA reads TGTGCCAGCTCCCGCGTGATGTACCAAGAGACCCAGTACTTC.

For the CDR3, the DNA is TGTGCCAGCAACCCGACAGGGCTCACAGAGACCCAGTACTTC. Translation: CASNPTGLTETQYF. The chain is built from TRBV7-6 and TRBJ2-5; TRBD1 matches at 7 bases. The germline CDR1 and CDR2 sequences are SGHVS and FNYEAQ. Germline trimming cut 7 bases from V and 4 bases from J; bases unmatched to any gene: 9. The CDR3 sequence is 14 residues long.

This clone was counted once. This chain uses TRBV15 with TRBJ2-1; 8 nucleotides line up with TRBD2. V was pared by 5 bases and J by 6 bases, with 9 bases of the junction left unmatched. This CDR3 is 15 amino acids long. CDR1 is LNHNV and CDR2 is YYDKDF in the germline V gene (reference sequence). The CDR3 bases are TGTGCCACCAGCCACCTAACTAGCGGACTCAATGAGCAGTTCTTC. This codes for CATSHLTSGLNEQFF.

The chain is built from TRBV12-5 and TRBJ2-3; 7 bases are shared with TRBD1. Germline CDR1 is LGHNT and CDR2 is FRNRAP. After removal of 6 bases from V and 0 bases from J, the junction contained 3 bases not matched to a gene. The CDR3 is 14 amino acids. Written as DNA, the CDR3 is TGTGCTAGTGGCCGGGGACAGAGCACAGATACGCAGTATTTT. This codes for CASGRGQSTDTQYF.

The chain has TRBV13 and TRBJ2-5; TRBD2 aligns across 11 bases. Trimming removed 3 bases from V and 5 bases from J; junction bases left unmatched: 11. This CDR3 spans 17 amino acids. CDR1 is PRHDT and CDR2 is FYEKMQ in the germline V gene (reference sequence). CDR3 residues: CASSLARLAGGRETQYF. For the CDR3, the DNA is TGTGCCAGCAGCTTGGCCCGGCTAGCGGGGGGCAGGGAGACCCAGTACTTC.

The V gene is TRBV6-4, the J gene TRBJ2-2; 7 bases align to TRBD2. Germline V gene sequence: CDR1 MRHNA, CDR2 SNTAGT. The CDR3 consists of 14 residues. Trimming took 5 bases from V and 1 from J; bases not matched to a gene: 1. The CDR3 DNA sequence: TGTGCCAGCAGTAGCGGGGTGAACACCGGGGAGCTGTTTTTT. It codes for CASSSGVNTGELFF.

The chain carries TRBV15 and TRBJ1-3; TRBD1 agrees at 7 bases. Germline V gene sequence: CDR1 LNHNV, CDR2 YYDKDF (reference sequence). Losses at the gene ends were 2 bases for V and 1 base for J; bases not matched to a gene: 8. This CDR3 is built from 17 residues. The CDR3 nucleotides are TGTGCCACCAGCAGACCGTTACAGGGGAGGTCTGGAAACACCATATATTTT. This translates into CATSRPLQGRSGNTIYF.

The chain uses TRBV4-1 and TRBJ1-1, with D maybe TRBD1 (6 bases). V lost 3 bases and J 1 base, leaving 12 bases between the germline ends. This CDR3 contains 15 residues. Germline assignment: CDR1 MGHRA and CDR2 YSYEKL. The DNA of the CDR3 is TGCGCCAGCAGCCATCCTCCAGGGGAGAACACTGAAGCTTTCTTT. This gives the protein CASSHPPGENTEAFF.

This clone has just a few counts. This chain connects TRBV7-9 to TRBJ1-2, with 8 bases identical to TRBD1. This CDR3 region has 15 residues. Trimming at V came to 3 bases and at J to 4 bases, leaving 7 bases not matched to a gene. Germline CDR1 SEHNR, CDR2 FQNEAQ (reference sequence). CDR3 sequence: CASSFGGQGGYGYTF. For the CDR3, the DNA is TGTGCCAGCAGCTTTGGCGGACAGGGTGGCTATGGCTACACCTTC. Variable domain in full (rest from reference TRBV7-9 and TRBJ1-2): DTGVSQNPRHKITKRGQNVTFRCDPISEHNRLYWYRQTLGQGPEFLTYFQNEAQLEKSRLLSDRFSAERPKGSFSTLEIQRTEQGDSAMYLCASSFGGQGGYGYTFGSGTRLTVV.

The chain uses TRBV28 and TRBJ2-7; 9 bases map to TRBD2. The CDR3 is 17 amino acids. The trim removed 1 base at V and 0 bases at J, leaving 7 bases unmatched. Germline loops: CDR1 MDHEN, CDR2 SYDVKM. The CDR3 sequence: CASSLSSGNIPSYEQYF. Here the CDR3 DNA reads TGTGCCAGCAGTTTATCTAGCGGGAACATACCCTCCTACGAGCAGTACTTC.

This chain links TRBV19 with TRBJ1-2; no clear D gene. Per germline, CDR1 LNHDA and CDR2 SQIVND (reference sequence). The CDR3 extends over 12 amino acids. Trimming took off 4 bases at V and 4 bases at J, with 7 bases between the two ends. CDR3 sequence (DNA): TGTGCCAGTAGTAATGAGGTCTATGGCTACACCTTC. This codes for CASSNEVYGYTF.

The J gene is TRBJ2-3, the V gene TRBV18, with TRBD2 matching over 7 bases. CDR1 is KGHSH and CDR2 is LQKENI in the germline V gene. The CDR3 runs 15 residues. Germline trimming cut 7 bases from V and 4 bases from J; bases unmatched to any gene: 11. The CDR3 DNA sequence: TGTGCCAGCTTTCTGGGCGGGGGAACGGCAGATACGCAGTATTTT. Its protein is CASFLGGGTADTQYF. Based on the CDR3 plus reference TRBV18 and TRBJ2-3, the full variable domain is NAGVMQNPRHLVRRRGQEARLRCSPMKGHSHVYWYRQLPEEGLKFMVYLQKENIIDESGMPKERFSAEFPKEGPSILRIQQVVRGDSAAYFCASFLGGGTADTQYFGPGTRLTVL.

This chain joins TRBV28 and TRBJ2-5, with TRBD2 identical over 7 bases. This CDR3 spans 15 amino acids. The trim removed 5 bases at V and 2 bases at J, leaving 8 bases unmatched. Germline loops: CDR1 MDHEN, CDR2 SYDVKM. The CDR3 sequence: CASSTPASGQETQYF. The DNA for the CDR3 is TGTGCCAGCAGTACCCCGGCTAGCGGTCAAGAGACCCAGTACTTC.

Here the CDR3 reads CAISPIGRGETQYF. In nucleotides, the CDR3 is TGTGCCATCTCGCCCATCGGCCGCGGCGAGACCCAGTACTTC. This sequence joins TRBV10-3 and TRBJ2-5, with D uncertain. Germline-derived CDR1 and CDR2 are ENHRY and SYGVKD. The V end was cut by 8 bases, the J end by 5 bases, with 18 bases between. This CDR3 has 14 amino acids.

The DNA of the CDR3 is TGCGCCAGCAGCTCAGGGGTCGACAATCAGCCCCAGCATTTT. It yields the protein CASSSGVDNQPQHF. The gene calls are TRBV5-1 and TRBJ1-5; D might be TRBD1 (6 bases). CDR1 is SGHRS, CDR2 YFSETQ, per germline. There are 14 residues in the CDR3. Trimming shortened V by 3 bases and J by 3 bases, and 10 bases separated the two germline ends.

The chain employs TRBV6-5 and TRBJ1-1; no definite D call. CDR3 size: 15 residues. CDR1 and CDR2 (germline): MNHEY, SVGAGI. Trimming cost V 6 bases and J 5 bases, with 19 bases left between them. The CDR3 DNA reads as TGTGCCAGCAGGACCTACCTATCCGAGGAAACTGAAGCTTTCTTT. This translates into CASRTYLSEETEAFF.

The chain carries TRBV14 and TRBJ2-2, with TRBD1 matching over 7 bases. This CDR3 region has 19 residues. CDR1 is SGHDN, CDR2 FVKESK, per germline. The V segment lost 3 bases and the J segment 7 bases; nucleotides outside the gene matches: 20. CDR3 region: CASSQPQLRNRGESGELFF. The CDR3 DNA reads TGTGCCAGCAGCCAGCCCCAACTCCGTAACAGGGGAGAGAGCGGGGAGCTGTTTTTT.

This chain links TRBV19 with TRBJ2-3; 8 bases are a match to TRBD1. Germline V gene data show CDR1 as LNHDA and CDR2 as SQIVND (reference sequence). The CDR3 covers 15 residues. Trimming took 4 bases from V and 3 from J; bases not matched to a gene: 6. CDR3 amino acids: CASSRTGSGTDTQYF. DNA of the CDR3: TGTGCCAGTAGTAGGACAGGGTCGGGGACAGATACGCAGTATTTT. Full variable domain (remainder filled in from reference TRBV19 and TRBJ2-3): DGGITQSPKYLFRKEGQNVTLSCEQNLNHDAMYWYRQDPGQGLRLIYYSQIVNDFQKGDIAEGYSVSREKKESFPLTVTSAQKNPTAFYLCASSRTGSGTDTQYFGPGTRLTVL.

J is TRBJ2-1 and V is TRBV7-6, with TRBD2 identical over 8 bases. The CDR3 extends over 16 amino acids. Losses at the gene ends were 2 bases for V and 3 bases for J; bases not matched to a gene: 6. Germline V lookup: CDR1 SGHVS, CDR2 FNYEAQ. The CDR3 DNA reads TGTGCCAGCAGCTTAATTTCCGCGGGGGGCTACAATGAGCAGTTCTTC. It yields the protein CASSLISAGGYNEQFF.

This rearrangement joins TRBV12-3 or TRBV12-4 to TRBJ2-1, with D unresolved. The germline V and J ends were trimmed by 3 bases and 10 bases, with 7 bases remaining between them. This CDR3 has 11 amino acids. The CDR3 here is CASSFHFEQFF. The DNA of the CDR3 is TGTGCCAGCAGTTTTCATTTCGAGCAGTTCTTC.